Following are 4 T cell receptor beta chains from one sample sequenced in a study of shared clonotypes between healthy human individuals. The repertoire was sequenced with immunoSEQ multiplex PCR; TCRdb's copy has only in-frame clones and lacks some. The sample records about 820,000 clones, 92% being singletons. Naive CD8 cells lacked CD45RO, underwent positive selection for CCR7 and left out terminally differentiated effector memory CD45RA+ cells. The sample consisted of naive CD8+ T cells sorted from blood. These receptors came from a man under 40 in good health.

This chain links TRBV15 with TRBJ2-5, with 10 bases matching TRBD2. Germline V lookup: CDR1 LNHNV, CDR2 YYDKDF (reference sequence). The CDR3 contains 15 residues. V trimming: 2 bases; J trimming: 5 bases; junction bases outside the gene matches: 5. The CDR3 loop is CATSRLGTSVETQYF. DNA of the CDR3: TGTGCCACCAGCAGATTAGGGACTAGCGTCGAGACCCAGTACTTC.

The chain employs TRBV2 and TRBJ2-3, with 10 bases lining up with TRBD2. There are 15 residues in the CDR3. Germline lookup yields CDR1 SNHLY and CDR2 FYNNEI. J was trimmed by 8 bases and V by 4 bases; bases with no gene match: 9. The CDR3: CASSAREAGGTTQYF. The CDR3 nucleotides are TGTGCCAGCAGTGCTAGAGAAGCGGGAGGGACTACGCAGTATTTT. The full variable domain, in which reference TRBV2 and TRBJ2-3 provide the parts outside the CDR3, is EPEVTQTPSHQVTQMGQEVILRCVPISNHLYFYWYRQILGQKVEFLVSFYNNEISEKSEIFDDQFSVERPDGSNFTLKIRSTKLEDSAMYFCASSAREAGGTTQYFGPGTRLTVL.

The chain carries TRBV20-1 and TRBJ1-1; perhaps TRBD1 as D (6 bases). The CDR3 sequence is 10 residues long. From germline, CDR1 is DFQATT and CDR2 SNEGSKA (reference sequence). The CDR3 sequence: CSTGITEAFF. The CDR3 DNA is TGCAGCACAGGGATCACTGAAGCTTTCTTT.

The chain couples TRBV4-2 to TRBJ2-5; D possibly corresponds to TRBD2 (6 bases). The germline CDR1 and CDR2 sequences are LGHNA and YNFKEQ. Trimming cost V 5 bases and J 2 bases, with 21 bases left between them. This CDR3 is built from 17 residues. The chain's CDR3 is CASSFRSWASEQETQYF. CDR3 DNA: TGTGCCAGCAGCTTCAGATCGTGGGCTAGCGAACAAGAGACCCAGTACTTC.